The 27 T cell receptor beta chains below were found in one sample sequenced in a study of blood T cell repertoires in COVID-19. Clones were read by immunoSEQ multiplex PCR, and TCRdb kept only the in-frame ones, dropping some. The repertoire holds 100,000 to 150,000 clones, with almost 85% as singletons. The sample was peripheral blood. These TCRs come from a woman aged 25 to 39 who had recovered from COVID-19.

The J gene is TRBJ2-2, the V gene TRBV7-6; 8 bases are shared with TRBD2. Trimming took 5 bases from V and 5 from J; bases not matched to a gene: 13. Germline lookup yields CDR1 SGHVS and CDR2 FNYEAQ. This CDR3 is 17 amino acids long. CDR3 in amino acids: CASSARGGSEGTGELFF. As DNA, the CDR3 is TGTGCCAGCAGCGCCCGGGGGGGGTCCGAGGGGACCGGGGAGCTGTTTTTT.

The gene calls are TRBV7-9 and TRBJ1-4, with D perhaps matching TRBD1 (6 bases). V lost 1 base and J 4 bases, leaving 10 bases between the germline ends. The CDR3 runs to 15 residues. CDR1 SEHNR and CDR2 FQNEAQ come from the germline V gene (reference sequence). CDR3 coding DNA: TGTGCCAGCAGCTTAGGCGGACAGATTAATGAAAAACTGTTTTTT. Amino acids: CASSLGGQINEKLFF. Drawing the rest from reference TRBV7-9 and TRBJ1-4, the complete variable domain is DTGVSQNPRHKITKRGQNVTFRCDPISEHNRLYWYRQTLGQGPEFLTYFQNEAQLEKSRLLSDRFSAERPKGSFSTLEIQRTEQGDSAMYLCASSLGGQINEKLFFGSGTQLSVL.

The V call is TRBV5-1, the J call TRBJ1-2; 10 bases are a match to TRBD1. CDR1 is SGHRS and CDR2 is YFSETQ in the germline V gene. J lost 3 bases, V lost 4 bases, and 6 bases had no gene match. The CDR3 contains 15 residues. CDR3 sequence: CASSPGTGVDYGYTF. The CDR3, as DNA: TGCGCCAGCAGCCCCGGGACAGGGGTTGACTATGGCTACACCTTC.

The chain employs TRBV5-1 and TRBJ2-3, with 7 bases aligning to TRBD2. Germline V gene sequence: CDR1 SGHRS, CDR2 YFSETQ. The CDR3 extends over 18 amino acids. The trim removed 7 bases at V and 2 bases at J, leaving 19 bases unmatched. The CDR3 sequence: CASSLWLAEPPDTDTQYF. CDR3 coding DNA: TGCGCCAGCTCCTTGTGGCTAGCGGAACCTCCCGACACAGATACGCAGTATTTT.

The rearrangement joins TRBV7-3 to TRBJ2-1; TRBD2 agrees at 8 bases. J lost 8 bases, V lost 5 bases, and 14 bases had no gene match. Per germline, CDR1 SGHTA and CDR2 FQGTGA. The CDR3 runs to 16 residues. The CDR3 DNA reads TGTGCCAGCAGCCGACAAGGTAGCGGGACACTTTATGAGCAGTTCTTC. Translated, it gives CASSRQGSGTLYEQFF.

The CDR3 loop is CASKINRGETQPQHF. The CDR3 DNA follows: TGTGCCAGCAAGATAAACAGGGGGGAGACTCAGCCCCAGCATTTT. This chain links TRBV6-5 with TRBJ1-5; 8 bases agree with TRBD1. From germline, CDR1 is MNHEY and CDR2 SVGAGI. The CDR3 is made up of 15 amino acids. V gave up 7 bases and J gave up 6 bases; unmatched junction bases: 11.

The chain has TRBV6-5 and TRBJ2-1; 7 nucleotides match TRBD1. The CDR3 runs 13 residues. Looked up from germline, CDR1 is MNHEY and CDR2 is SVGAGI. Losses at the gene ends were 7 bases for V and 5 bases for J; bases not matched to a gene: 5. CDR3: CASIDRDHNEQFF. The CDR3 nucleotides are TGTGCCAGCATCGACAGGGACCACAATGAGCAGTTCTTC.

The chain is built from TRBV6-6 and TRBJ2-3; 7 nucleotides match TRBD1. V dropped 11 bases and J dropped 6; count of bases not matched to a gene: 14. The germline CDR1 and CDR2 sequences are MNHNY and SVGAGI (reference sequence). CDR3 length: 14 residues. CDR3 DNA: TGTGCCCTCCGACGAGGACAGGCCCCCGATACGCAGTATTTT. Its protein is CALRRGQAPDTQYF.

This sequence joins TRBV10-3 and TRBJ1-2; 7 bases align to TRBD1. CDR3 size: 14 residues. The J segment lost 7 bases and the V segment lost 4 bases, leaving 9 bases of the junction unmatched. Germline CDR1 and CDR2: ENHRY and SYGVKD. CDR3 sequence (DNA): TGTGCCATCAGTGCAGGGGACAGTTCGATTGGCTACACCTTC. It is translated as CAISAGDSSIGYTF.

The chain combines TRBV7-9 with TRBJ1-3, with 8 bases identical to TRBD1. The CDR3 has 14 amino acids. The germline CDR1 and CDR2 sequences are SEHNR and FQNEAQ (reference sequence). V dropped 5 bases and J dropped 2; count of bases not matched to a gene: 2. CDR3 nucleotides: TGTGCCAGCAGCCTACAGGGGGCTGGAAACACCATATATTTT. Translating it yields CASSLQGAGNTIYF.

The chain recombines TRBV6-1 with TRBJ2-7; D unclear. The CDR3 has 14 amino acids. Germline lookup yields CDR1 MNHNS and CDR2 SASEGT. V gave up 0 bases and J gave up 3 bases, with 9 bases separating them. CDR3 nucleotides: TGTGCCAGCAGTGAAGCTAGGAGAATCTACGAGCAGTACTTC. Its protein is CASSEARRIYEQYF.

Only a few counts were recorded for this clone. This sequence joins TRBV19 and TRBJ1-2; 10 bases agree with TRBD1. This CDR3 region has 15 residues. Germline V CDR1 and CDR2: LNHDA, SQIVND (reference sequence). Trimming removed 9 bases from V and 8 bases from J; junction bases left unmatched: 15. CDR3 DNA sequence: TGTGCCAGCCGAGGATCGGGGACAGGGGAAGAGGGCTACACCTTC. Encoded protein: CASRGSGTGEEGYTF.

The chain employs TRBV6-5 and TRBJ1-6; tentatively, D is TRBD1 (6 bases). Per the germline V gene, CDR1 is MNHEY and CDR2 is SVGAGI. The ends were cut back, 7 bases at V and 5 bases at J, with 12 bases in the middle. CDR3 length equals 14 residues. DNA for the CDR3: TGTGCCAGCATAAGGACAGACAATAATTCACCCCTCCACTTT. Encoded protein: CASIRTDNNSPLHF.

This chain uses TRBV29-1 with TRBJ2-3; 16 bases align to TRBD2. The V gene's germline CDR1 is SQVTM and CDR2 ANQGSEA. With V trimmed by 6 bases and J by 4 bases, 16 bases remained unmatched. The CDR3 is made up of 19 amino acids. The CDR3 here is CSVLFSGTSGRGSADTQYF. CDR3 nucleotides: TGCAGCGTCTTGTTCTCCGGGACTAGCGGGAGGGGGTCCGCAGATACGCAGTATTTT.

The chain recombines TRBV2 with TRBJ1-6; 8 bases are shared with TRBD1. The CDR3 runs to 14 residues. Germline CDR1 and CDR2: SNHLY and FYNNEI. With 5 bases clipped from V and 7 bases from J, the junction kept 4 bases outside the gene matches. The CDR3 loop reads CASSLDRGNSPLHF. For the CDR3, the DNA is TGTGCCAGCAGTCTTGACAGGGGCAATTCACCCCTCCACTTT.

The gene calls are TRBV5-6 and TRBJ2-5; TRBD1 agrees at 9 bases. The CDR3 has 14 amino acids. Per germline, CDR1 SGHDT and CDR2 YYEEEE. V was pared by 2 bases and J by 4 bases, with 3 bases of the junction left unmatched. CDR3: CASSLYRGRETQYF. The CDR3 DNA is TGTGCCAGCAGCTTATACAGGGGGCGAGAGACCCAGTACTTC.

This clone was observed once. Here the CDR3 DNA reads TGTGCTAGTGGTTTGGTAAACCCCGGGACAGGGATCTTGTTGGAGACCCAGTACTTC. Encoded protein: CASGLVNPGTGILLETQYF. V and J are TRBV12-5 and TRBJ2-5, with 9 bases matching TRBD1. V lost 0 bases and J lost 5; bases outside the gene matches: 16. Per germline, CDR1 LGHNT and CDR2 FRNRAP. The CDR3 loop spans 19 amino acids.

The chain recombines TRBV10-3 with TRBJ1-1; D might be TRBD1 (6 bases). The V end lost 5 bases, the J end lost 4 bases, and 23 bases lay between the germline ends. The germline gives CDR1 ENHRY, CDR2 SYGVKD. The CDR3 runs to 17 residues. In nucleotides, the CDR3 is TGTGCCATCAGTTCACAGGGAATTGACGAGTCGGGCACTGAAGCTTTCTTT. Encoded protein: CAISSQGIDESGTEAFF.

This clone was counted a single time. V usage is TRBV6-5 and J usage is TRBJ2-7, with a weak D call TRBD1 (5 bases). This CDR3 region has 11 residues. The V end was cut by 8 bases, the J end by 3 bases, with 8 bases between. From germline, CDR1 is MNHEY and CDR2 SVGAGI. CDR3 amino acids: CASGDSYEQYF. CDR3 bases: TGTGCCAGCGGAGACAGCTACGAGCAGTACTTC.

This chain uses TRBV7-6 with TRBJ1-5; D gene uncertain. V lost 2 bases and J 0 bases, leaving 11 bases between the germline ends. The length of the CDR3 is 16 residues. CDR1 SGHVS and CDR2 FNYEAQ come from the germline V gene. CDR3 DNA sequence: TGTGCCAGCAGCTTATTCCCAGGAAATAGCAATCAGCCCCAGCATTTT. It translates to CASSLFPGNSNQPQHF.

The CDR3 is CASSLSGTGNQPQHF. CDR3 nucleotide sequence: TGTGCCAGCTCACTTTCCGGGACAGGGAATCAGCCCCAGCATTTT. V gene TRBV18 combines with J gene TRBJ1-5; the match to TRBD1 covers 9 bases. The CDR3 has 15 amino acids. The trim removed 4 bases at V and 4 bases at J, leaving 5 bases unmatched. Per the germline V gene, CDR1 is KGHSH and CDR2 is LQKENI.

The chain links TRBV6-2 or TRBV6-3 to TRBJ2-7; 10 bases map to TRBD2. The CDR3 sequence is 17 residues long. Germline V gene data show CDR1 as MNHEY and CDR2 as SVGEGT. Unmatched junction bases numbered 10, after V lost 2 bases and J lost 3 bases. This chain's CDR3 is CASSYPSGGGLDYEQYF. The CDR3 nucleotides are TGTGCCAGCAGTTACCCTAGCGGGGGCGGACTGGACTACGAGCAGTACTTC.

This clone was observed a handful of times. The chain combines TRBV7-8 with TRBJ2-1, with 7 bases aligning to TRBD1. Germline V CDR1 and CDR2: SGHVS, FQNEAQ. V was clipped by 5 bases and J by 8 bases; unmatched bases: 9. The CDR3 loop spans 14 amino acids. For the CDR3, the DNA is TGTGCCAGCAGCCCCGGGACAGCTTTCGATGAGCAGTTCTTC. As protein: CASSPGTAFDEQFF.

The CDR3 loop is CASSPPGRGDQETQYF. The DNA for the CDR3 is TGTGCCAGCTCACCACCAGGGCGGGGGGACCAAGAGACCCAGTACTTC. The chain couples TRBV18 to TRBJ2-5; 8 positions agree with TRBD2. There are 16 residues in the CDR3. CDR1 is KGHSH and CDR2 is LQKENI in the germline V gene. V was clipped by 0 bases and J by 0 bases; unmatched bases: 3.

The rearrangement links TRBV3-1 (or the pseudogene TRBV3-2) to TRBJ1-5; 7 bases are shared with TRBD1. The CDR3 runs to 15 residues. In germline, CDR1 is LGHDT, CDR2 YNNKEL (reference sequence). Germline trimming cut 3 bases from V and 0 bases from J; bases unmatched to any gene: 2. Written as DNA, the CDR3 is TGTGCCAGCAGCCAGGGGACAGATAGCAATCAGCCCCAGCATTTT. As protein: CASSQGTDSNQPQHF.

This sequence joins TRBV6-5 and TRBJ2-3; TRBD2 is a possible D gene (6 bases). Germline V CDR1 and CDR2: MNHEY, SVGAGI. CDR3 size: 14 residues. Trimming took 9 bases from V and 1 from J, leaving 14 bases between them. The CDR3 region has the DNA TGTGCCAGTCGCGGGGCGGCGGGCACAGATACGCAGTATTTT. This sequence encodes CASRGAAGTDTQYF.

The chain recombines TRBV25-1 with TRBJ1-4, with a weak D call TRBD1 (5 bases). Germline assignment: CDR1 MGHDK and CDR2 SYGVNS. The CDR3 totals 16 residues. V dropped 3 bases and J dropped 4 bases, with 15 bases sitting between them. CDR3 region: CASSDLTGKYNEKLFF. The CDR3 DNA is TGTGCCAGCAGTGACCTCACAGGAAAATATAATGAAAAACTGTTTTTT.